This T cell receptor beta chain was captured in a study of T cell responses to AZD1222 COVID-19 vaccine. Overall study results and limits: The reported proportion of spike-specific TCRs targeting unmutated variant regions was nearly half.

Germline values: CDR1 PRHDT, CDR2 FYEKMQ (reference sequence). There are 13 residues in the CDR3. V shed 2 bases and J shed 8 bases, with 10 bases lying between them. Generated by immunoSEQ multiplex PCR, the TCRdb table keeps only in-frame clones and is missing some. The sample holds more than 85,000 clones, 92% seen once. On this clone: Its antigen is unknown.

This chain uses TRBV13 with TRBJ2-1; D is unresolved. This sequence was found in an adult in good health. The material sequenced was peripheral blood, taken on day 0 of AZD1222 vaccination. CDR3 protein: CASSLIPGHEQFF. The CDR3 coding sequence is TGTGCCAGCAGCTTAATCCCGGGTCATGAGCAGTTCTTC.